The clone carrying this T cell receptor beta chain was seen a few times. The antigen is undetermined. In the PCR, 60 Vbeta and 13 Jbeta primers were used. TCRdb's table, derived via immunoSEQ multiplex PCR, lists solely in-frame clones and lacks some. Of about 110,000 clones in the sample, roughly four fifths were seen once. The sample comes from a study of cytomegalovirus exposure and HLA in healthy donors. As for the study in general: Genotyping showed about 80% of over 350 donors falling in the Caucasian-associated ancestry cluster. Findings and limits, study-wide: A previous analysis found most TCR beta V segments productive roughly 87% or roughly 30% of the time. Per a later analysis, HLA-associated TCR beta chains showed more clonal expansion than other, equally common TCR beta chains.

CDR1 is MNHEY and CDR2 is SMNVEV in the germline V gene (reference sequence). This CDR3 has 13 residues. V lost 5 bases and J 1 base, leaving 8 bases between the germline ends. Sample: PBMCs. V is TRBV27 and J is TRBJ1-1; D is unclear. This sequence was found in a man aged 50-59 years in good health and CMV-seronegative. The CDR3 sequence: CASSTDKNTEAFF. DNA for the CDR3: TGTGCCAGCAGTACCGACAAGAACACTGAAGCTTTCTTT.